This TCR beta chain was sequenced for a study of CD8 T cells in Susac syndrome. Random hexamers served to reverse transcribe roughly 0.45 to 1 ug RNA. Each CDR3 protein gets one entry after TCRdb re-called the immunoSEQ multiplex PCR reads with MiXCR. The sample consists of 150,000 or so distinct CDR3 sequences, approximately 94% of them appearing once. Sequencing used CD8+ T cells from PBMCs. This clonotype was obtained from a human donor with multiple sclerosis.

The CDR3 is CASSLAKTGDTEAFF. DNA of the CDR3: TGTGCCAGCAGCTTAGCGAAGACTGGGGACACTGAAGCTTTCTTT. V is TRBV7-9 and J is TRBJ1-1; D gene uncertain. The CDR3 loop spans 15 amino acids. The germline CDR1 and CDR2 sequences are SEHNR and FQNEAQ (reference sequence). Trimming left V 0 bases short and J 3 bases short, with 11 bases between.